This T cell receptor beta chain was identified in a study of siplizumab effects on memory and regulatory T cells. Only in-frame clones appear in the TCRdb table, and some are missing; sequencing was by immunoSEQ multiplex PCR. Among approximately 100,000 clones listed, 93% were seen once. Germline loops: CDR1 SGHDT, CDR2 YYEEEE. With 0 bases removed from V and 0 bases from J, the gap between germline ends came to 0 bases. The CDR3 is 12 residues long. The TCR originated in a human donor in good health. The chain joins TRBV5-6 to TRBJ1-1; no firm D call. Sequencing was done on a sample of Tregs sorted from blood. The DNA of the CDR3 is TGTGCCAGCAGCTTGGTGAACACTGAAGCTTTCTTT. Translating it yields CASSLVNTEAFF.